The 14 T cell receptor beta chains reported below all come from one sample, sequenced in a study of Ad26.COV2.S vaccination and SARS-CoV-2 variants. Treatment defined: roughly 20 received Ad26.COV2.S at low or high dose, single or two shots; roughly 5 received placebo; per-sample allocation not given. All samples were drawn on day 63, counting from the first vaccine or placebo injection. Generated by immunoSEQ multiplex PCR, the TCRdb table keeps only in-frame clones and is missing some. Of around 380,000 clones listed, about nine tenths are singletons. Sequenced here: peripheral blood, sampled in a trial of Ad26.COV2.S vaccine versus placebo. The receptors stem from a person aged 18-60 years who received the Ad26.COV2.S COVID-19 vaccine or a placebo.

The chain combines TRBV2 with TRBJ2-1; D ambiguous. CDR3 length: 13 amino acids. CDR1 SNHLY and CDR2 FYNNEI come from the germline V gene. The V end was cut by 3 bases, the J end by 4 bases, with 7 bases between. CDR3 sequence (DNA): TGTGCCAGCAGTGACCGAATTTACAATGAGCAGTTCTTC. It is translated as CASSDRIYNEQFF.

The rearrangement joins TRBV6-5 to TRBJ2-3; the match to TRBD1 covers 9 bases. Germline CDR1 reads MNHEY; CDR2 reads SVGAGI. The CDR3 is made up of 13 amino acids. V lost 8 bases, J lost 5 bases, and 5 bases stayed unmatched. CDR3 region: CASSTGGKDTQYF. The CDR3 DNA reads as TGTGCCAGCTCGACAGGGGGGAAAGATACGCAGTATTTT.

The V call is TRBV19, the J call TRBJ2-5; 7 bases map to TRBD1. Trimming at V came to 6 bases and at J to 2 bases, leaving 6 bases not matched to a gene. Looked up from germline, CDR1 is LNHDA and CDR2 is SQIVND (reference sequence). This CDR3 has 14 amino acids. DNA for the CDR3: TGTGCCAGTAGCAACAGGGGTGGGCAAGAGACCCAGTACTTC. Encoded protein: CASSNRGGQETQYF.

The CDR3 region is CASSSWTLGANVLTF. The CDR3 DNA reads TGTGCCAGCAGCTCTTGGACACTCGGGGCCAACGTCCTGACTTTC. J is TRBJ2-6 and V is TRBV7-8; D perhaps matches TRBD1 (5 bases). Germline V gene lookup returns CDR1 SGHVS and CDR2 FQNEAQ. The V and J ends lost 4 bases and 4 bases respectively, with 11 bases between them. The CDR3 loop spans 15 amino acids.

This clone was detected a few times. The V gene is TRBV5-6, the J gene TRBJ1-5; D unclear. Germline CDR1 is SGHDT and CDR2 is YYEEEE. This CDR3 comprises 15 residues. Trimming stripped 2 bases from V and 1 base from J, with 10 bases between. CDR3 bases: TGTGCCAGCAGCTTCTGGGGAACGAGCAATCAGCCCCAGCATTTT. Translation gives CASSFWGTSNQPQHF.

Here the CDR3 reads CASLPPDREGTEAFF. CDR3 coding DNA: TGTGCCAGTCTCCCCCCGGACAGGGAGGGAACTGAAGCTTTCTTT. The chain couples TRBV19 to TRBJ1-1, with 8 positions matching TRBD1. Germline CDR1 is LNHDA and CDR2 is SQIVND (reference sequence). The CDR3 is 15 residues long. The junction had 13 bases not matched to a gene; V was cut back by 8 bases and J by 5 bases.

This chain connects TRBV7-9 to TRBJ2-3, with D tentatively TRBD1 or TRBD2 (5 bases each). Trimming took 5 bases from V and 5 from J, leaving 8 bases between them. The V gene's germline CDR1 is SEHNR and CDR2 FQNEAQ (reference sequence). CDR3 length: 12 amino acids. The CDR3 nucleotides read TGTGCCAGCAGCCGAGGGGAAGATACGCAGTATTTT. The encoded protein is CASSRGEDTQYF.

This clone was counted a few times. This chain connects TRBV5-1 to TRBJ1-3, with 9 bases that match TRBD1. The CDR3 spans 15 residues. Trimming at V came to 4 bases and at J to 2 bases, leaving 4 bases not matched to a gene. Per germline, CDR1 SGHRS and CDR2 YFSETQ. CDR3 in amino acids: CASSTQGAAGNTIYF. In DNA form, the CDR3 reads TGCGCCAGCAGCACACAGGGGGCGGCTGGAAACACCATATATTTT. Looking up the rest from reference TRBV5-1 and TRBJ1-3 gives the full variable domain: KAGVTQTPRYLIKTRGQQVTLSCSPISGHRSVSWYQQTPGQGLQFLFEYFSETQRNKGNFPGRFSGRQFSNSRSEMNVSTLELGDSALYLCASSTQGAAGNTIYFGEGSWLTVV.

This clone has only one observation. The chain has TRBV27 and TRBJ2-1, with D maybe TRBD1 (6 bases). The length of the CDR3 is 14 residues. Germline V gives CDR1 MNHEY, CDR2 SMNVEV (reference sequence). The V end was cut by 2 bases, the J end by 4 bases, with 9 bases between. In DNA form, the CDR3 reads TGTGCCAGCAGTTTAGGGACACCATACAATGAGCAGTTCTTC. Its translation is CASSLGTPYNEQFF.

The CDR3 nucleotides are TGTGCCAGCAGTCCCACGGCTACCTGGAACACTGAAGCTTTCTTT. Amino acids: CASSPTATWNTEAFF. The chain joins TRBV9 to TRBJ1-1; D is undetermined. Trimming removed 5 bases from V and 1 base from J, with 15 bases in between. Germline V lookup: CDR1 SGDLS, CDR2 YYNGEE. The length of the CDR3 is 15 residues.

This clone was counted a single time. V is TRBV5-1 and J is TRBJ1-1; D ambiguous. V shed 5 bases and J shed 4 bases, with 18 bases lying between them. Germline V gene lookup returns CDR1 SGHRS and CDR2 YFSETQ. The CDR3 covers 15 residues. CDR3 residues: CASRLDQPVTTEAFF. DNA for the CDR3: TGCGCCAGCAGGCTGGACCAACCCGTGACCACTGAAGCTTTCTTT. The complete variable domain, with remaining parts taken from reference TRBV5-1 and TRBJ1-1, reads KAGVTQTPRYLIKTRGQQVTLSCSPISGHRSVSWYQQTPGQGLQFLFEYFSETQRNKGNFPGRFSGRQFSNSRSEMNVSTLELGDSALYLCASRLDQPVTTEAFFGQGTRLTVV.

The gene calls are TRBV10-1 and TRBJ1-1; 9 bases are shared with TRBD1. The trim removed 10 bases at V and 2 bases at J, leaving 5 bases unmatched. CDR1 is WNHNN and CDR2 is SYGVQD in the germline V gene (reference sequence). The CDR3 totals 13 residues. The chain's CDR3 is CATRDRANTEAFF. The CDR3 bases are TGCGCCACCAGGGACAGGGCAAACACTGAAGCTTTCTTT.

V is TRBV6-5 and J is TRBJ1-2; D may be TRBD1 (6 bases). This CDR3 contains 15 residues. V lost 7 bases to trimming and J lost 3 bases, with 18 bases between them. In germline, CDR1 is MNHEY, CDR2 SVGAGI. The DNA of the CDR3 is TGTGCCAGCACAGGTCCCCGGACAGCCTACTATGGCTACACCTTC. Translated: CASTGPRTAYYGYTF.

This chain joins TRBV24-1 and TRBJ2-5; D is undetermined. Trimming took off 4 bases at V and 2 bases at J, with 16 bases between the two ends. The CDR3 runs to 16 residues. The germline V gene has CDR1 KGHDR and CDR2 SFDVKD. The CDR3 loop is CATSDSSEGVQETQYF. The CDR3 bases are TGTGCCACCAGTGACTCGTCCGAAGGAGTGCAAGAGACCCAGTACTTC.